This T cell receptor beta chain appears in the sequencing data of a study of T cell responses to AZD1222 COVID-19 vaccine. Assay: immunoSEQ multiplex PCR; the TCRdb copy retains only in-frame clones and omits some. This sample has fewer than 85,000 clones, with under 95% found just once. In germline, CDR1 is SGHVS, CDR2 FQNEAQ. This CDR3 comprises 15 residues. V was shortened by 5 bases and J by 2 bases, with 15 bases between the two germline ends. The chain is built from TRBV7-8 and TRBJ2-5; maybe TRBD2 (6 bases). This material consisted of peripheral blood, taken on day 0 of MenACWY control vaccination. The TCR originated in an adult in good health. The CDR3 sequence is CASSMSFGGQETQYF. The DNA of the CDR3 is TGTGCCAGCAGCATGTCGTTTGGGGGGCAAGAGACCCAGTACTTC.